Listed here is a single TCR beta chain. The source of the sample is a study of T cells in Graves' hyperthyroidism and ophthalmopathy. As for the study in general: Peripheral blood was secured at the point of initial diagnosis, before any treatment.

Authors of the study amplified TCR beta CDR3 regions from RNA transcripts. First-round RT-PCR with HTBI primers amplified the TCR CDR3 region. A single record per CDR3 protein comes from TCRdb applying MiXCR to the multiplex PCR reads. The table has 250,000 to 350,000 distinct CDR3 sequences, around 16% seen once. Isolation of PBMCs was performed on roughly 9 ml fresh peripheral blood. V gave up 6 bases and J gave up 9 bases, with 18 bases separating them. Looked up from germline, CDR1 is SNHLY and CDR2 is FYNNEI. The CDR3 length is 14 residues. Specimen: blood. This TCR was sampled from a man aged 25 to 40 with Graves' hyperthyroidism. The rearrangement joins TRBV2 to TRBJ2-1; D gene unclear. The DNA of the CDR3 is TGTGCCAGCAGGATGGAGTATTTTGGTAGTGAGCAGTTCTTC. Amino acid sequence: CASRMEYFGSEQFF.